The rows below give T cell receptor beta chains drawn from one sample of a study of T cell responses to AZD1222 COVID-19 vaccine. The method was immunoSEQ multiplex PCR; TCRdb's version includes in-frame clones alone and lacks a portion of them. The repertoire holds about 100,000 clones, with roughly 83% as singletons. The starting material was peripheral blood, obtained on day 0 of AZD1222 vaccination. These receptors were obtained from an adult in good health. CDR3s include the opening cysteine and the closing phenylalanine or tryptophan. The D gene is left open where the match is weak. The size of a clone is reported for some rows only, either as once, few or many, or as a class for expanded clones.

D gene	CDR3 length	J gene	V gene	clone size	CDR3 protein	CDR3 DNA
.	13	TRBJ1-2	TRBV30	once	CAWSDLRVGGYTF	TGTGCCTGGAGTGACCTCAGGGTGGGAGGCTACACCTTC
.	13	TRBJ1-3	TRBV5-8	.	CASRGDEGNTIYF	TGTGCCAGCAGGGGTGATGAGGGAAACACCATATATTTT
TRBD2	15	TRBJ2-7	TRBV7-2	once	CASSLATSNFYEQYF	TGTGCCAGCAGCTTAGCGACTAGCAACTTCTACGAGCAGTACTTC
.	17	TRBJ2-1	TRBV21-1	.	CASSNLTSVPCYNEQFF	TGTGCCAGCAGCAATCTAACTAGCGTACCCTGCTACAATGAGCAGTTCTTC
TRBD1	15	TRBJ1-3	TRBV11-3	.	CASSSRQGLGNTIYF	TGTGCCAGCAGTTCAAGACAGGGGCTTGGAAACACCATATATTTT
.	15	TRBJ1-5	TRBV5-1	.	CASSSTGQSDQPQHF	TGCGCCAGCAGCTCTACCGGGCAGTCTGATCAGCCCCAGCATTTT
TRBD2	17	TRBJ2-3	TRBV9	.	CASSPRLAGGSTDTQYF	TGTGCCAGCAGCCCTCGACTAGCGGGGGGGAGCACAGATACGCAGTATTTT
TRBD2	15	TRBJ2-7	TRBV5-8	few	CASSVGLAGAEEQYF	TGTGCCAGCAGCGTGGGACTAGCGGGAGCCGAGGAGCAGTACTTC
.	15	TRBJ2-1	TRBV6-2/TRBV6-3	.	CASSWAVQTLREQFF	TGTGCCAGCAGTTGGGCAGTTCAGACCTTGAGGGAGCAGTTCTTC
.	14	TRBJ1-2	TRBV18	.	CASSPPTGREGYTF	TGTGCCAGCTCACCACCGACCGGGCGGGAAGGCTACACCTTC
.	15	TRBJ2-2	TRBV7-2	.	CASSKVSENTGELFF	TGTGCCAGCAGCAAAGTTAGCGAGAACACCGGGGAGCTGTTTTTT
TRBD2	12	TRBJ2-5	TRBV29-1	.	CSSLAVQETQYF	TGCAGCTCTCTAGCGGTTCAAGAGACCCAGTACTTC
.	12	TRBJ2-2	TRBV4-1	few	CASSQGGGELFF	TGCGCCAGCAGCCAAGGAGGCGGGGAGCTGTTTTTT
.	14	TRBJ2-2	TRBV5-1	.	CASTDSLGPGELFF	TGCGCCAGCACCGATTCGTTGGGGCCCGGGGAGCTGTTTTTT
.	12	TRBJ2-1	TRBV10-3	.	CAISDRYNEQFF	TGTGCCATCAGCGACAGATACAATGAGCAGTTCTTC
.	14	TRBJ1-1	TRBV6-5	.	CASSHSRVNTEAFF	TGTGCCAGCAGTCACAGTAGGGTTAACACTGAAGCTTTCTTT
.	15	TRBJ1-2	TRBV5-1	once	CASSTGTASNLGYTF	TGCGCCAGCAGCACCGGGACGGCCTCCAATTTAGGCTACACCTTC
TRBD1	14	TRBJ1-5	TRBV20-1	.	CSASLQGGNQPQHF	TGCAGTGCTAGTCTCCAGGGGGGGAATCAGCCCCAGCATTTT
.	16	TRBJ2-4	TRBV6-2/TRBV6-3	few	CASSYPLGGAKNIQYF	TGTGCCAGCAGTTACCCCCTGGGCGGTGCCAAAAACATTCAGTACTTC
.	15	TRBJ2-7	TRBV5-1	.	CASSLVGGFNYEQYF	TGCGCCAGCAGCTTGGTGGGGGGCTTCAACTACGAGCAGTACTTC
.	13	TRBJ1-1	TRBV4-3	.	CASSAQAAVGAFF	TGCGCCAGCAGTGCCCAGGCAGCGGTTGGGGCTTTCTTT
.	12	TRBJ2-2	TRBV7-3	.	CASSVYTGELFF	TGTGCCAGCAGCGTGTACACCGGGGAGCTGTTTTTT
.	13	TRBJ1-2	TRBV12-3/TRBV12-4	.	CASSLPGNYGYTF	TGTGCCAGCAGTTTACCAGGGAACTATGGCTACACCTTC
.	15	TRBJ2-1	TRBV3-1/TRBV3-2	.	CASSRRAGAYNEQFF	TGTGCCAGCAGCCGAAGGGCTGGGGCCTACAATGAGCAGTTCTTC